The 12 T cell receptor beta chains below come from one sample, sequenced in a study of PD-1 blockade in classical Hodgkin lymphoma. The time point here: cycle 4 day 1 (C4D1), after less than seven weeks of nivolumab. Every patient relapsed after autologous stem cell transplantation, and brentuximab vedotin exposure varied. This table comes from immunoSEQ multiplex PCR, and its TCRdb copy is limited to in-frame clones, with some not included. Here the sample spans tens of thousands of clones, around nine tenths being singletons. The sequencing used peripheral blood mononuclear cells (PBMCs), collected before the fourth cycle of nivolumab. The receptors originated from a human donor with classical Hodgkin lymphoma.

CDR3 in DNA: TGTGCCAGTAGTTCCGGGTTGGGGGACATGAACACTGAAGCTTTCTTT. This sequence encodes CASSSGLGDMNTEAFF. This chain connects TRBV19 to TRBJ1-1; possible D gene TRBD1, 6 bases. Trimming removed 5 bases from V and 0 bases from J, with 16 bases in between. The germline CDR1 and CDR2 sequences are LNHDA and SQIVND (reference sequence). This CDR3 contains 16 residues.

The V gene is TRBV28, the J gene TRBJ1-3; a weak D match, TRBD1 (6 bases). Germline CDR1 is MDHEN and CDR2 is SYDVKM. The CDR3 extends over 13 amino acids. V lost 11 bases and J 3 bases, leaving 14 bases between the germline ends. CDR3 region: CAGQQGVGNTIYF. The CDR3 nucleotides are TGTGCCGGTCAACAGGGAGTTGGAAACACCATATATTTT.

The J gene is TRBJ1-5, the V gene TRBV30, with a tentative D call TRBD1 (5 bases). The germline V gene encodes CDR1 GTSNPN and CDR2 SVGIG (reference sequence). The CDR3 extends over 17 amino acids. V lost 2 bases and J 7 bases, leaving 24 bases between the germline ends. The CDR3 sequence: CAWSLTIDSLGGQPQHF. CDR3 in DNA: TGTGCCTGGAGTCTCACAATTGACTCACTCGGGGGGCAGCCCCAGCATTTT.

This clone showed up just a few times. Here the CDR3 DNA reads TGTGCCAGCAGCCAACGAGATCAGGGTGCAGCTTTCTTT. Its protein product is CASSQRDQGAAFF. The rearrangement joins TRBV4-2 to TRBJ1-1; D may be TRBD1 (5 bases). Trimming stripped 2 bases from V and 10 bases from J, with 14 bases between. The CDR3 spans 13 residues. The germline V gene encodes CDR1 LGHNA and CDR2 YNFKEQ.

The chain links TRBV6-5 to TRBJ2-5; D is ambiguous. The germline V and J ends were trimmed by 1 base and 5 bases, with 11 bases remaining between them. The CDR3 extends over 14 amino acids. From germline, CDR1 is MNHEY and CDR2 SVGAGI. As DNA, the CDR3 is TGTGCCAGCAGTTACTACGGTAGCCCGGAGACCCAGTACTTC. Its protein product is CASSYYGSPETQYF.

This chain connects TRBV11-2 to TRBJ2-3; 10 positions match TRBD2. V was pared by 5 bases and J by 6 bases, with 8 bases of the junction left unmatched. Germline V lookup: CDR1 SGHAT, CDR2 FQNNGV. The CDR3 loop spans 15 amino acids. The CDR3, as DNA: TGTGCCAGCAGCCGAGCGGGGGGGCTGGGGGATACGCAGTATTTT. It translates to CASSRAGGLGDTQYF.

On this clone: The same CDR3 also results from other DNA sequences found in this sample. The V call is TRBV25-1, the J call TRBJ1-2, with no clear D. This CDR3 is built from 12 residues. Per the germline V gene, CDR1 is MGHDK and CDR2 is SYGVNS. V was cut by 3 bases and J by 1 base, with 3 bases left in between. CDR3 residues: CASSDSNYGYTF. Written as DNA, the CDR3 is TGTGCCAGCAGTGATAGTAACTATGGCTACACCTTC.

The J gene is TRBJ2-1, the V gene TRBV7-9; weak D call: TRBD1 (6 bases). V lost 5 bases, J lost 5 bases, and 16 bases lay in between. Germline-derived CDR1 and CDR2 are SEHNR and FQNEAQ (reference sequence). This CDR3 is 15 amino acids long. The CDR3 DNA follows: TGTGCCAGCAGCAGCCGGGACAAGGGGGACAATGAGCAGTTCTTC. Protein: CASSSRDKGDNEQFF.

This rearrangement joins TRBV27 to TRBJ2-1; no reliable D call. The CDR3 covers 16 residues. Germline CDR1 reads MNHEY; CDR2 reads SMNVEV (reference sequence). Trimming took off 7 bases at V and 1 base at J, with 17 bases between the two ends. The CDR3 coding sequence is TGTGCCAGCACCGCGTCCGCCTCGGGTTCCTACAATGAGCAGTTCTTC. Amino acid sequence: CASTASASGSYNEQFF.

This chain joins TRBV7-2 and TRBJ1-3; D call uncertain. V lost 2 bases and J 0 bases, leaving 14 bases between the germline ends. Germline assignment: CDR1 SGHTA and CDR2 FQGNSA. The length of the CDR3 is 17 residues. CDR3 in amino acids: CASSLTPDTCSGNTIYF. CDR3 bases: TGTGCCAGCAGCTTAACCCCCGACACCTGCTCTGGAAACACCATATATTTT.

The chain couples TRBV6-5 to TRBJ1-2; TRBD1 aligns across 7 bases. The CDR3 has 15 residues. Looked up from germline, CDR1 is MNHEY and CDR2 is SVGAGI. V shed 0 bases and J 4 bases; nucleotides not matched to a gene: 5. The CDR3 DNA follows: TGTGCCAGCAGTTACTCTGTAACAGGGGTCTATGGCTACACCTTC. Its protein is CASSYSVTGVYGYTF.

The chain is built from TRBV30 and TRBJ2-3; TRBD1 aligns across 9 bases. Germline V gene sequence: CDR1 GTSNPN, CDR2 SVGIG (reference sequence). V trimming: 3 bases; J trimming: 7 bases; junction bases outside the gene matches: 2. This CDR3 is 12 amino acids long. The CDR3, as DNA: TGTGCCTGGAGGACAGGGGGGAATACGCAGTATTTT. Amino acids: CAWRTGGNTQYF.